This T cell receptor (beta chain) was identified in a study of OX40 agonist ivuxolimab in advanced cancers. Libraries were prepared by immunoSEQ multiplex PCR; TCRdb keeps only in-frame clonotypes and omits some of them. The table includes tens of thousands of clones, 70% to 90% detected once. Sequencing used CD4+ or CD8+ T cells sorted from blood, obtained in a trial of the OX40 agonist ivuxolimab. The sequence came from an adult with an advanced solid tumor such as melanoma, head and neck, liver or kidney cancer.

CDR3: CASSHQAGGQETQYF. The DNA for the CDR3 is TGTGCCAGCAGCCATCAAGCGGGAGGACAAGAGACCCAGTACTTC. V usage is TRBV5-4 and J usage is TRBJ2-5; 9 positions agree with TRBD2. The junction had 6 bases not matched to a gene; V was cut back by 4 bases and J by 2 bases. The CDR3 length is 15 residues. In germline, CDR1 is SGHNT, CDR2 YYREEE (reference sequence).